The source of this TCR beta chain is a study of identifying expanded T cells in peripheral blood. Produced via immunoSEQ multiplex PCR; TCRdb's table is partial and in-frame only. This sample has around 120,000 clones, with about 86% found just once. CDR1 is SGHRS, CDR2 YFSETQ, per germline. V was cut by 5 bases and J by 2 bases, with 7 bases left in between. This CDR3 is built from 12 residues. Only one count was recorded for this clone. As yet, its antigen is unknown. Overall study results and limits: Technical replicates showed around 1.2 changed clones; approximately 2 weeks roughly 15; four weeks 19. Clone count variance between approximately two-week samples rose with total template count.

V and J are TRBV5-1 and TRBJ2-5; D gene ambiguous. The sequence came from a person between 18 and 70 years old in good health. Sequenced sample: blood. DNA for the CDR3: TGCGCCAGCAGGAGACAACAAGAGACCCAGTACTTC. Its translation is CASRRQQETQYF.